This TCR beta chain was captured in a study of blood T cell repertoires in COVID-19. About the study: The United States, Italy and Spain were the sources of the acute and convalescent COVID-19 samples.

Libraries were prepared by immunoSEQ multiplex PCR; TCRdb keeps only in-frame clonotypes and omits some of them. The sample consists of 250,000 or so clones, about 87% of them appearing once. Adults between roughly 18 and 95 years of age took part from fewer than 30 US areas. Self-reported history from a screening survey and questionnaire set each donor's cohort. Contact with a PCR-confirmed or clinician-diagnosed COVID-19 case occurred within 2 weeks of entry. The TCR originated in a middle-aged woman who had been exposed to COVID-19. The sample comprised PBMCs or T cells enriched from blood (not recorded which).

CDR3 sequence reads: CASRPVGGQALSGANVLTF. The DNA of the CDR3 is TGCGCCAGCAGACCTGTCGGGGGACAGGCTCTCTCTGGGGCCAACGTCCTGACTTTC. The chain is built from TRBV5-1 and TRBJ2-6; the match to TRBD1 covers 8 bases. Germline V gene lookup returns CDR1 SGHRS and CDR2 YFSETQ. The CDR3 covers 19 residues. V lost 5 bases to trimming and J lost 0 bases; unmatched junction nucleotides: 13.